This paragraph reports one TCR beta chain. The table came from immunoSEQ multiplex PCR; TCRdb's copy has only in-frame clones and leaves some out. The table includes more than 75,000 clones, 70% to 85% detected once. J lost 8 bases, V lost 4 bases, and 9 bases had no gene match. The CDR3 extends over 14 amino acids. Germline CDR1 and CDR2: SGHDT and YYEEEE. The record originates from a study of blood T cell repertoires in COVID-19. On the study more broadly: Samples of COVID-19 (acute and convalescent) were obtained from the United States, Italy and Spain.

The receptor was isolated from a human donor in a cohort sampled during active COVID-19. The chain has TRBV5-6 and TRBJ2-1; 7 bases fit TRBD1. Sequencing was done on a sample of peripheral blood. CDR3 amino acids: CASSRGPTIDEQFF. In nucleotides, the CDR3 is TGTGCCAGCAGCAGGGGGCCCACAATCGATGAGCAGTTCTTC.